Below are 19 T cell receptor beta chains sequenced from a single sample in a study of blood T cells in healthy people across ages. Next came a second PCR, run for roughly 7 to 12 cycles, which used a sample-barcoded 5' primer along with a J-beta primer mix. TCRdb redid the calling of the 5' RACE reads with MiXCR, one entry per CDR3 protein. The top ten clones hold 7% to 9% of a sample with around 1,700,000 distinct CDR3 sequences, 28% of them seen once. Input material: blood. These receptors were collected from a woman in her twenties or thirties in good health.

This clonotype occurred many times. The V call is TRBV29-1, the J call TRBJ2-1; possible D gene TRBD2, 5 bases. Trimming pared 3 bases from V and 6 bases from J, leaving 15 bases between. Germline values: CDR1 SQVTM, CDR2 ANQGSEA. The CDR3 runs 14 residues. CDR3 in DNA: TGCAGCGTTGAGTACACAGAGGGTGGCAATGAGCAGTTCTTC. This codes for CSVEYTEGGNEQFF.

Worth noting for this clonotype: The junction and the germline gene differ at one end; a read error may be behind it. The V and J genes are TRBV11-2 and TRBJ2-3, with 12 bases fitting TRBD2. The CDR3 consists of 16 residues. The germline V gene has CDR1 SGHAT and CDR2 FQNNGV. The CDR3 loop is CASGLTGLAGRDTQYF. CDR3 coding DNA: TGTGCCAGCGGCTTAACCGGACTAGCGGGACGGGATACGCAGTATTTT. Combining the CDR3 with reference TRBV11-2 and TRBJ2-3 gives the whole variable domain EAGVAQSPRYKIIEKRQSVAFWCNPISGHATLYWYQQILGQGPKLLIQFQNNGVVDDSQLPKDRFSAERLKGVDSTLKIQPAKLEDSAVYLCASGLTGLAGRDTQYFGPGTRLTVL.

CDR3 sequence reads: CASSPRGTGKTGELFF. The CDR3, as DNA: TGTGCCAGCAGCCCTCGAGGGACAGGGAAGACCGGGGAGCTGTTTTTT. The V call is TRBV5-4, the J call TRBJ2-2; TRBD1 matches 9 bases. Germline V lookup: CDR1 SGHNT, CDR2 YYREEE (reference sequence). Trimming removed 4 bases from V and 5 bases from J; junction bases left unmatched: 9. This CDR3 has 16 amino acids. Based on the CDR3 plus reference TRBV5-4 and TRBJ2-2, the full variable domain is ETGVTQSPTHLIKTRGQQVTLRCSSQSGHNTVSWYQQALGQGPQFIFQYYREEENGRGNFPPRFSGLQFPNYSSELNVNALELDDSALYLCASSPRGTGKTGELFFGEGSRLTVL.

This chain connects TRBV20-1 to TRBJ2-7; 10 bases align to TRBD2. The CDR3 runs to 15 residues. The germline gives CDR1 DFQATT, CDR2 SNEGSKA (reference sequence). V lost 4 bases, J lost 7 bases, and 13 bases stayed unmatched. CDR3 sequence reads: CSANTGTSVSNEQYF. CDR3 DNA: TGCAGTGCTAACACCGGGACTAGCGTCTCCAATGAGCAGTACTTC.

The rearrangement links TRBV5-1 to TRBJ1-5; possible D gene TRBD1, 6 bases. Trimming stripped 3 bases from V and 2 bases from J, with 12 bases between. Germline assignment: CDR1 SGHRS and CDR2 YFSETQ. The CDR3 extends over 15 amino acids. In DNA form, the CDR3 reads TGCGCCAGCAGCTCGGATGGACAGCGCAATCAGCCCCAGCATTTT. Translated: CASSSDGQRNQPQHF.

The gene calls are TRBV6-1 and TRBJ2-2; D remains ambiguous. This CDR3 contains 14 residues. V was pared by 2 bases and J by 4 bases, with 8 bases between. Germline CDR1 MNHNS, CDR2 SASEGT. The CDR3 nucleotides are TGTGCCAGCAGTGAATATATGGGCACCGGGGAGCTGTTTTTT. It encodes CASSEYMGTGELFF.

The V gene is TRBV20-1, the J gene TRBJ2-3; D is unclear. V lost 6 bases and J lost 0, with 13 bases in between. From germline, CDR1 is DFQATT and CDR2 SNEGSKA (reference sequence). This CDR3 has 14 amino acids. The CDR3: CSARLVESTDTQYF. For the CDR3, the DNA is TGCAGTGCACGACTGGTTGAAAGCACAGATACGCAGTATTTT.

A note on this clonotype: One end of the junction does not line up with germline, which may come from a read error. The V call is TRBV18, the J call TRBJ2-3; D not resolved. Germline V gene data show CDR1 as KGHSH and CDR2 as LQKENI. This CDR3 comprises 15 residues. The CDR3 spells CASSPLKLPTDAQYF. The CDR3 coding sequence is TGTGCCAGCTCACCCCTAAAGCTACCCACAGATGCGCAGTATTTT.

This chain uses TRBV20-1 with TRBJ2-4; TRBD2 matches at 7 bases. Near its end, the DNA agrees better with TRBJ2-7, so the J call may be wrong. Per germline, CDR1 DFQATT and CDR2 SNEGSKA (reference sequence). The CDR3 covers 13 residues. The CDR3 region is CSAAGRAVDEQYF. In DNA, the CDR3 is TGCAGTGCAGCGGGACGGGCCGTGGACGAGCAGTACTTC.

The V gene is TRBV28, the J gene TRBJ2-1; no firm D call. Trimming stripped 4 bases from V and 7 bases from J, with 11 bases between. The CDR3 runs to 13 residues. Germline-derived CDR1 and CDR2 are MDHEN and SYDVKM. The CDR3: CASSYINTNEQFF. DNA of the CDR3: TGTGCCAGCAGTTACATCAACACTAATGAGCAGTTCTTC.

Worth noting for this clonotype: A read error may explain this, as a much larger clone is one base away. This chain uses TRBV29-1 with TRBJ2-4; 11 nucleotides agree with TRBD2. The J call may not be correct, given that the DNA end is closer to TRBJ2-7. The V gene's germline CDR1 is SQVTM and CDR2 ANQGSEA. The CDR3 contains 14 residues. In nucleotides, the CDR3 is TGCAGCGTCGCCGGGACTAGCGGTCCCTACGAGCAGTACTTC. It specifies CSVAGTSGPYEQYF.

With regard to this clonotype: At one end, the junction sequence differs from germline, possibly due to a read error. The rearrangement joins TRBV20-1 to TRBJ2-7; 7 positions agree with TRBD2. Per germline, CDR1 DFQATT and CDR2 SNEGSKA (reference sequence). The CDR3 has 13 residues. The CDR3 DNA follows: TGCAGTGCTAGAGAGACTAGCTCCTACGGGCAGTACTTC. Encoded protein: CSARETSSYGQYF.

This chain uses TRBV5-1 with TRBJ2-1; 7 nucleotides align to TRBD2. J was trimmed by 7 bases and V by 5 bases; bases with no gene match: 12. The CDR3 sequence is 15 residues long. Germline values: CDR1 SGHRS, CDR2 YFSETQ. CDR3 in DNA: TGCGCCAGCAGACCACCTAGCGGAGGTCAAAATGAGCAGTTCTTC. Translation: CASRPPSGGQNEQFF.

V is TRBV5-1 and J is TRBJ2-1; no clear D gene. The germline V gene has CDR1 SGHRS and CDR2 YFSETQ. The CDR3 length is 13 residues. V shed 5 bases and J shed 0 bases, with 6 bases lying between them. Here the CDR3 reads CASRQASYNEQFF. In DNA, the CDR3 is TGCGCCAGCAGGCAGGCCTCCTACAATGAGCAGTTCTTC.

The V call is TRBV20-1, the J call TRBJ2-7; TRBD2 is a possible D gene (5 bases). CDR3 length equals 13 residues. Germline values: CDR1 DFQATT, CDR2 SNEGSKA (reference sequence). V was shortened by 4 bases and J by 0 bases, with 10 bases between the two germline ends. CDR3: CSAIEGSSYEQYF. CDR3 nucleotide sequence: TGCAGTGCTATAGAGGGCAGCTCCTACGAGCAGTACTTC.

As to this clonotype: A much larger clone differs from this one at a single base, so this may be a read error. The chain recombines TRBV20-1 with TRBJ2-5, with 8 bases aligning to TRBD2. Near its end, the DNA agrees better with TRBJ2-7, so the J call may be wrong. CDR1 DFQATT and CDR2 SNEGSKA come from the germline V gene (reference sequence). The CDR3 spans 14 residues. The CDR3 reads CSAGTVGGDSEQYF. The CDR3 nucleotides are TGCAGTGCTGGGACGGTCGGGGGGGACTCCGAGCAGTACTTC.

Details on this clonotype: A read error is possible here, since a much larger clone lies one base away. V is TRBV10-3 and J is TRBJ2-7, with 13 positions matching TRBD2. Germline V gives CDR1 ENHRY, CDR2 SYGVKD. CDR3 length: 15 amino acids. CDR3 coding DNA: TGTACCATCAGTGAAGGGACTAGCGGGAACTACGAGCAGTACTTC. Encoded protein: CTISEGTSGNYEQYF.

V usage is TRBV7-3 and J usage is TRBJ1-2; D is ambiguous. V was clipped by 4 bases and J by 5 bases, with 8 bases between them. The V gene's germline CDR1 is SGHTA and CDR2 FQGTGA. This CDR3 comprises 12 residues. The chain's CDR3 is CASSSNGYGYTF. The CDR3, as DNA: TGTGCCAGCAGCTCCAACGGGTATGGCTACACCTTC.

The chain has TRBV5-1 and TRBJ2-4; the match to TRBD1 covers 7 bases. Germline V lookup: CDR1 SGHRS, CDR2 YFSETQ. V shed 0 bases, J shed 3 bases, and the junction held 3 bases outside the gene matches. The length of the CDR3 is 15 residues. For the CDR3, the DNA is TGCGCCAGCAGCTTGGGACAGGGCGTCAAAAACATTCAGTACTTC. This codes for CASSLGQGVKNIQYF.